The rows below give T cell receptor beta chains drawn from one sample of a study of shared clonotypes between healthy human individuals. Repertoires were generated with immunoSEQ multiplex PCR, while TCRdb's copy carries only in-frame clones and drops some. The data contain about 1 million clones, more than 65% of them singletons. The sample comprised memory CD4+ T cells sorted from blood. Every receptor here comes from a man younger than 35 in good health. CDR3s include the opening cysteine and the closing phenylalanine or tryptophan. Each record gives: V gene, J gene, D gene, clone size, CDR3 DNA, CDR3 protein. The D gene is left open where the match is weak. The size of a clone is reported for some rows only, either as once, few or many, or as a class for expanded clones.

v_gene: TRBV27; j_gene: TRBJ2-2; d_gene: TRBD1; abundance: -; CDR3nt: TGTGCCAGCACCCCGACAGGGGTCACCGGGGAGCTGTTTTTT; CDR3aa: CASTPTGVTGELFF
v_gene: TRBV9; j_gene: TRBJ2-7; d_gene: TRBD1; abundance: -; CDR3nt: TGTGCCAGCAGCCCCGGGACAGGTAGCTCCTACGAGCAGTACTTC; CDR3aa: CASSPGTGSSYEQYF
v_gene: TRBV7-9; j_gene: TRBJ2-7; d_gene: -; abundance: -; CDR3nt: TGTGCCAGCAGCTTAGCGGGGCTTACCTCCTACGAGCAGTACTTC; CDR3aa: CASSLAGLTSYEQYF
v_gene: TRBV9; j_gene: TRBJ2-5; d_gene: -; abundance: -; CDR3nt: TGTGCCAGCAGCCCCCGGTCCGGCCAAGAGACCCAGTACTTC; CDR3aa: CASSPRSGQETQYF
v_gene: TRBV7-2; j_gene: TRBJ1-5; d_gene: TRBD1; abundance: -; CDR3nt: TGTGCCAGCAGCCGGACAGGGACAAGCAATCAGCCCCAGCATTTT; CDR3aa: CASSRTGTSNQPQHF
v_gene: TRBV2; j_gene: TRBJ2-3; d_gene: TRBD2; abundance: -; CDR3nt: TGTGCCAGCAGTGGCGGGGGGGCTCTTATCACAGATACGCAGTATTTT; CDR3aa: CASSGGGALITDTQYF
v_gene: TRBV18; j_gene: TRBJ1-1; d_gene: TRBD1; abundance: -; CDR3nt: TGTGCCAGCTCACTAAGACGGGACAGTATGAACACTGAAGCTTTCTTT; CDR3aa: CASSLRRDSMNTEAFF
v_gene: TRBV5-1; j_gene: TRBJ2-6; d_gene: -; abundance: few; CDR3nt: TGCGCCAGCAGCGGGGACAACTCTGGGGCCAACGTCCTGACTTTC; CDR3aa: CASSGDNSGANVLTF
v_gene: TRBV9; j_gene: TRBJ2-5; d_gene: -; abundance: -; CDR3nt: TGTGCCAGCAGCCCGAGAGGGCAGTCGGAAGAGACCCAGTACTTC; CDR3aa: CASSPRGQSEETQYF
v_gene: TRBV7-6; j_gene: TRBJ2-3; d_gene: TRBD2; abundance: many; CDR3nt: TGTGCCAGCAGCCCTCCCGGGAGGCCAAACACGCAGTATTTT; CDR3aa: CASSPPGRPNTQYF
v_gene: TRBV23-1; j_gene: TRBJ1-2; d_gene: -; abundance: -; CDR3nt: TGCGCCAGCATTAGGGGATTTGCAGACTATGGCTACACCTTC; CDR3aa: CASIRGFADYGYTF
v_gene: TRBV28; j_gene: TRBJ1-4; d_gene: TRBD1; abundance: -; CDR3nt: TGTGCCAGCAGTCCACGGACAGGGGGATATGAAAAACTGTTTTTT; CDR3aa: CASSPRTGGYEKLFF
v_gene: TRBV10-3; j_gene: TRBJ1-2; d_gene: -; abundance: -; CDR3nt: TGTGCCATCAGTGCGGGGAAATCTAGCTATGGCTACACCTTC; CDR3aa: CAISAGKSSYGYTF
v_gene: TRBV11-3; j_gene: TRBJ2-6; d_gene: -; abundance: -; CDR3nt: TGTGCCAGCAGCAGGAGGGACAGAGGATTCCCCTCTGGGGCCAACGTCCTGACTTTC; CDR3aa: CASSRRDRGFPSGANVLTF
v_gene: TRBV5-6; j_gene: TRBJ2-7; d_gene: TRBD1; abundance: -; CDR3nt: TGTGCCAGCAGCTCCCCTCCGGGACAGGTTTACGAGCAGTACTTC; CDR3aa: CASSSPPGQVYEQYF
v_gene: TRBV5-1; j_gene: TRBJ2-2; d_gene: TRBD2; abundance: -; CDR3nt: TGCGCCAGCAGCCCTAGCGGGGCGTCCACCGGGGAGCTGTTTTTT; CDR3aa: CASSPSGASTGELFF
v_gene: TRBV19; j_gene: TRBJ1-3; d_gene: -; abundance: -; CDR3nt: TGTGCCAGTAGTTCTCAAGCGGGATCTGGAAACACCATATATTTT; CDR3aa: CASSSQAGSGNTIYF
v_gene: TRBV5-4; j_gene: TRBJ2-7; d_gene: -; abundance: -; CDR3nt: TGTGCCAGCAGCTTGAAGGGCCTCTACGAGCAGTACTTC; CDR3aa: CASSLKGLYEQYF
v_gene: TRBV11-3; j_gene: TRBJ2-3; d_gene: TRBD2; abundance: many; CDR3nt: TGTGCCAGCAGCCGGGAGGGCTTGAACACAGATACGCAGTATTTT; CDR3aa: CASSREGLNTDTQYF
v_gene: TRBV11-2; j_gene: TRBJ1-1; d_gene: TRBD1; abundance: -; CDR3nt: TGTGCCAGCAGCCGGGTGGCAGGGGGCACCACTGAAGCTTTCTTT; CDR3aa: CASSRVAGGTTEAFF
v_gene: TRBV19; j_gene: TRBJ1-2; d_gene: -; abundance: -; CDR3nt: TGTGCCAGTAGCCTCACCATAAACTATGGCTACACCTTC; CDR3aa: CASSLTINYGYTF
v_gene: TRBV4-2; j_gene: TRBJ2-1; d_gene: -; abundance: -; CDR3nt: TGTGCCAGCAGCCAAGGGATAGGAGGGTCCTACAATGAGCAGTTCTTC; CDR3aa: CASSQGIGGSYNEQFF
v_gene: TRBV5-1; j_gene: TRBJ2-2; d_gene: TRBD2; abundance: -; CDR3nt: TGCGCCAGCACCAAACTAGCGGGAGAGTCCGGGGAGCTGTTTTTT; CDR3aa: CASTKLAGESGELFF
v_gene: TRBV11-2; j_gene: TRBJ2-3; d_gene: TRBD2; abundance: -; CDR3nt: TGTGCCAGCAGCCGGGGACTAGCGGGAGATGTGAGCACAGATACGCAGTATTTT; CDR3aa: CASSRGLAGDVSTDTQYF
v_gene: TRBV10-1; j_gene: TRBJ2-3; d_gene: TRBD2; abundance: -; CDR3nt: TGCGCCAGCAGTGAGACTAGCGGGAGCACAGATACGCAGTATTTT; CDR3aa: CASSETSGSTDTQYF
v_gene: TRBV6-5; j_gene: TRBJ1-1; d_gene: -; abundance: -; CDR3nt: TGTGCCAGCAGCTCCGGACTGAACACTGAAGCTTTCTTT; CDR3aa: CASSSGLNTEAFF
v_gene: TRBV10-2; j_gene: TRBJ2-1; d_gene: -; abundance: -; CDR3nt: TGCGCCAGCAGTAAGAGGGATGAGCAGTTCTTC; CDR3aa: CASSKRDEQFF
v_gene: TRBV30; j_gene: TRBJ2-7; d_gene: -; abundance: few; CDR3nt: TGTGCCTGGGGCAGACAGACCTACGAGCAGTACTTC; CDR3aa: CAWGRQTYEQYF
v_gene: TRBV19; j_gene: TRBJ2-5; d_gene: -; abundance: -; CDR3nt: TGTGCCAGTAGTTCGGCGGAGACCCAGTACTTC; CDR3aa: CASSSAETQYF
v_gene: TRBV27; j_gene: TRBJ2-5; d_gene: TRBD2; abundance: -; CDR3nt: TGTGCCAGCAGTTCGGGACTAGTTGGACAAGAGACCCAGTACTTC; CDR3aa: CASSSGLVGQETQYF
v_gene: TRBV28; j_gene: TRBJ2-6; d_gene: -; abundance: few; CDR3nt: TGTGCCAGCAGTTCGGGGGCTAGTTCTGGGGCCAACGTCCTGACTTTC; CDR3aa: CASSSGASSGANVLTF
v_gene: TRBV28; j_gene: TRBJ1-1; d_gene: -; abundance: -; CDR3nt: TGTGCCAGCAGTTTATGGTCGCAGAACACTGAAGCTTTCTTT; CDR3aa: CASSLWSQNTEAFF
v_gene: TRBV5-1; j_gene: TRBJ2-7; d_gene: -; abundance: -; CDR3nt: TGCGCCAGCAGCTCGGGACCAGGCTACGAGCAGTACTTC; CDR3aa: CASSSGPGYEQYF
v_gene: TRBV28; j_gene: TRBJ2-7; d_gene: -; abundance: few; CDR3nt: TGTGCCACTACAGGGAACTCCTACGAGCAGTACTTC; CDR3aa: CATTGNSYEQYF
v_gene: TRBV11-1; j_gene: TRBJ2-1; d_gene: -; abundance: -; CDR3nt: TGTGCCAGCAGCTTAGCAACGAATAATGAGCAGTTCTTC; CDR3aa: CASSLATNNEQFF
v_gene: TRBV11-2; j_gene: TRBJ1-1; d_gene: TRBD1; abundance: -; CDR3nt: TGTGCCAGTCGACAGGGACCCCCGAACACTGAAGCTTTCTTT; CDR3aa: CASRQGPPNTEAFF
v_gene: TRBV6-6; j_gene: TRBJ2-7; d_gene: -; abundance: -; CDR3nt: TGTGCCAGCACTTCCGTAGGCTCCCTCTACGAGCAGTACTTC; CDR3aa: CASTSVGSLYEQYF
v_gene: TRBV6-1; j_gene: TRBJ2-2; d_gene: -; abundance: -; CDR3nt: TGTGCCAGCAGTGTTGAGGGGAAGAACACCGGGGAGCTGTTTTTT; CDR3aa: CASSVEGKNTGELFF
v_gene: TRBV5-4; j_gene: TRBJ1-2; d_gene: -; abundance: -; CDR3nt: TGTGCCAGCAGCTTGGCTGGACAGCCTTATGGCTACACCTTC; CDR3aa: CASSLAGQPYGYTF
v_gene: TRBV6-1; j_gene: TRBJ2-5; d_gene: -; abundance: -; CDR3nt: TGTGCCAGCAGTGGCGGACGGGCCTGGGAGACCCAGTACTTC; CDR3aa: CASSGGRAWETQYF
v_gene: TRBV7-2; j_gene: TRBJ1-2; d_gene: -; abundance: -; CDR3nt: TGTGCCAGCAGCTTAGGGGGGGCTGATAGCTACACCTTC; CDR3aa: CASSLGGADSYTF
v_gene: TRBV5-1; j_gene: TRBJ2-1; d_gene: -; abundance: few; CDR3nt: TGCGCCAGCAGCTTGTCAGGAGGGGGCCTCTCCTACAATGAGCAGTTCTTC; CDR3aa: CASSLSGGGLSYNEQFF
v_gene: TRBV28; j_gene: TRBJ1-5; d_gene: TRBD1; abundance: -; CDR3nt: TGTGCCAGCAGTATAGGACAGGGGGCCCTTCTCAATCAGCCCCAGCATTTT; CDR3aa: CASSIGQGALLNQPQHF
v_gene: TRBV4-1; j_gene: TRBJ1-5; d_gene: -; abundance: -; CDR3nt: TGCGCCAGCAGCCAAACGTCGGGTCAGCCCCAGCATTTT; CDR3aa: CASSQTSGQPQHF
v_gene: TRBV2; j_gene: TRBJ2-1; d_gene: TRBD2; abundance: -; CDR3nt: TGTGCCAGCAGCAGCGGGAGGGCCGTCAATGAGCAGTTCTTC; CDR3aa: CASSSGRAVNEQFF
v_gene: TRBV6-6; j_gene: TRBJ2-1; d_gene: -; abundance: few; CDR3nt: TGTGCCAGTGAGGGGGGGGCGAATGAGCAGTTCTTC; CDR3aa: CASEGGANEQFF
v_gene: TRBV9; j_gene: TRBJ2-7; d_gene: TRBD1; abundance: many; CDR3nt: TGTGCCAGCAGCGTAGGATCGGGACAGGTGGGCCACGAGCAGTACTTC; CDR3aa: CASSVGSGQVGHEQYF
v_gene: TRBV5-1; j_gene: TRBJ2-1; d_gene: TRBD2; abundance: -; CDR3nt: TGCGCCAGCAGCCCCACTAGCGGAATTTACAATGAGCAGTTCTTC; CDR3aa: CASSPTSGIYNEQFF
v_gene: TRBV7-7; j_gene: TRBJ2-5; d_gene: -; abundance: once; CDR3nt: TGTGCTAGCACCCGGACATTGGGAGAGACCCAGTACTTC; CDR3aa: CASTRTLGETQYF
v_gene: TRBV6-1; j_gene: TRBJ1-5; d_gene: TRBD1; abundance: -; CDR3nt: TGTGCCAGCAGTTTAACAGGGGTTCAGCCCCAGCATTTT; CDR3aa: CASSLTGVQPQHF
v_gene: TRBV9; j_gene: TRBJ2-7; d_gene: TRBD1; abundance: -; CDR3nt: TGTGCCAGCAGCGCCCAGACAGGGGGCGTTTACGAGCAGTACTTC; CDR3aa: CASSAQTGGVYEQYF
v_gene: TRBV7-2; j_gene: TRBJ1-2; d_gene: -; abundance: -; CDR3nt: TGTGCCAGCAGCTTAGCGCGGGGCGGAGGAGGCTACACCTTC; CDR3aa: CASSLARGGGGYTF
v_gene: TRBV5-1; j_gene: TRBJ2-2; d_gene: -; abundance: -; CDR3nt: TGCGCCAGCAGCTACCGAGGGGAGCTGTTTTTT; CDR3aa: CASSYRGELFF
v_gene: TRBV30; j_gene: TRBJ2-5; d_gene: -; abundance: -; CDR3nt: TGTGCCTGGAGTGTAGGCGCGGTGCTGGAGACCCAGTACTTC; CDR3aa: CAWSVGAVLETQYF